The rows below give T cell receptor beta chains drawn from one sample of a study of vaccination effects on CD4 cells after COVID-19. The repertoire was sequenced with immunoSEQ multiplex PCR; TCRdb's copy has only in-frame clones and lacks some. The sample records tens of thousands of clones, more than 70% being singletons. Their recognized antigens are unknown. The material sequenced was CD4+ T cells from PBMCs cultured with HCoV-229E spike peptides, taken after COVID-19 vaccination. These receptor sequences come from a human donor who received a COVID-19 vaccine. Both conserved end residues are part of each CDR3. Fields, in order: clone size, D gene, V gene, J gene, CDR3 DNA, CDR3 protein. The D gene is left open where the match is weak. For some rows the clone size is stated as once, few or many, or as a class when expanded; others skip it.

>.|.|TRBV30|TRBJ1-2
TGTGCCTGGAGTGACCAGGCTAACTATGGCTACACCTTC
CAWSDQANYGYTF
>.|TRBD2|TRBV4-1|TRBJ2-5
TGCGCCAGCAGCCCGAAGGGACTAGCGGGAGAGACCCAGTACTTC
CASSPKGLAGETQYF
>.|TRBD1|TRBV4-2|TRBJ2-5
TGTGCCAGCAGCCAAGGGGACAGGGGGCCTCAAGAGACCCAGTACTTC
CASSQGDRGPQETQYF
>.|.|TRBV25-1|TRBJ1-2
TGTGCCAGCAGTGAATGGGGCAGCTCCTACGGCTACACCTTC
CASSEWGSSYGYTF
>.|.|TRBV12-3/TRBV12-4|TRBJ2-4
TGTGCCAGCAGTGTTTCCGGGTTGAGCATTCAGTACTTC
CASSVSGLSIQYF
>few|TRBD1|TRBV9|TRBJ2-5
TGTGCCAGCAGCGTAGGCGACAGGGGGGGAGAGACCCAGTACTTC
CASSVGDRGGETQYF
>.|.|TRBV29-1|TRBJ2-2
TGCAGCGTCCTTTACAGGGACCCACCCGGGGAGCTGTTTTTT
CSVLYRDPPGELFF
>.|.|TRBV6-6|TRBJ2-1
TGTGCCAGCGGTCAGGGTAGCACCTACAATGAGCAGTTCTTC
CASGQGSTYNEQFF
>few|.|TRBV5-1|TRBJ1-1
TGCGCCAGCAGCTTGGCCCTTGGCACTGAAGCTTTCTTT
CASSLALGTEAFF
>.|TRBD1|TRBV5-6|TRBJ2-3
TGTGCCAGCAGAAACTCAGGGGGTACAGATACGCAGTATTTT
CASRNSGGTDTQYF
>.|.|TRBV4-2|TRBJ2-3
TGTGCCAGCAGCCCCCCCCAGGGCGCTAGCACAGATACGCAGTATTTT
CASSPPQGASTDTQYF
>.|.|TRBV2|TRBJ1-5
TGTGCCAGCAGCGCTGGCCAGTTTGTCAGCAATCAGCCCCAGCATTTT
CASSAGQFVSNQPQHF
>.|.|TRBV12-3/TRBV12-4|TRBJ1-2
TGTGCCAGCAGTTTCCTTCACAGCTATGGCTACACCTTC
CASSFLHSYGYTF
>.|TRBD2|TRBV5-5|TRBJ2-2
TGTGCCAGCAGCTTGCGACTAGCTTGGACCGGGGAGCTGTTTTTT
CASSLRLAWTGELFF
>.|TRBD2|TRBV6-4|TRBJ2-2
TGTGCCAGCAGTGCTACTAGCGGGAACACCGGGGAGCTGTTTTTT
CASSATSGNTGELFF
>.|.|TRBV20-1|TRBJ2-7
TGCAGTGCTAGTCAGCCCGACAGGTCCTACGAGCAGTACTTC
CSASQPDRSYEQYF
>.|TRBD1|TRBV5-8|TRBJ1-1
TGTGCCAGCAGCTGGGCCGGGACAGGGGTTCGTACTGAAGCTTTCTTT
CASSWAGTGVRTEAFF
>.|.|TRBV7-9|TRBJ1-1
TGTGCCAGCAGCCTAGGGCCAAGCCTTACTGAAGCTTTCTTT
CASSLGPSLTEAFF
>.|TRBD1|TRBV5-1|TRBJ2-1
TGCGCCAGCAGCTTGGGTGATTTTATGACAGGGCCCCGCGTGCAGTTCTTC
CASSLGDFMTGPRVQFF
>few|.|TRBV7-2|TRBJ1-2
TGTGCCAGCAGCTTAGTCGGTGGACAGATGGGATATGGCTACACCTTC
CASSLVGGQMGYGYTF
>few|.|TRBV19|TRBJ1-2
TGTGCCAGTAAAGAGGGAGGGTATGGCTACACCTTC
CASKEGGYGYTF
>.|.|TRBV11-2|TRBJ2-7
TGTGCCAGCAGCTTATTAGTTTTAGGGGGGTCGTACGAGCAGTACTTC
CASSLLVLGGSYEQYF
>.|.|TRBV3-1/TRBV3-2|TRBJ1-6
TGTGCCAGCAGCCAAGATGGGACGGCGAATTCACCCCTCCACTTT
CASSQDGTANSPLHF
>.|TRBD1|TRBV11-2|TRBJ2-3
TGTGCCAGCAGGGGCGACAGGGGCACAGATACGCAGTATTTT
CASRGDRGTDTQYF
>.|.|TRBV11-3|TRBJ1-3
TGTGCCAGCAGCTTAACGGGAAACACCATATATTTT
CASSLTGNTIYF
>once|.|TRBV7-6|TRBJ1-1
TGTGCCAGCAGCCGTGTGGGGGGCTCTGAAGCTTTCTTT
CASSRVGGSEAFF
>.|TRBD1|TRBV2|TRBJ2-1
TGTGCCAGCAGAGGGACAGCTTCCCTATTATTCTTC
CASRGTASLLFF
>.|.|TRBV3-1/TRBV3-2|TRBJ2-5
TGTGCCAGCAGCCAAGAGGGCAGGCGAGAGACCCAGTACTTC
CASSQEGRRETQYF
>once|.|TRBV5-1|TRBJ1-4
TGCGCCAGCAGCCCGGAGGGGGAGAAACTGTTTTTT
CASSPEGEKLFF
>.|TRBD2|TRBV5-1|TRBJ2-7
TGCGCCAGTACCACTAGCGGAAGCTCCTACGAGCAGTACTTC
CASTTSGSSYEQYF
>.|.|TRBV30|TRBJ1-1
TGTGCCCATGGCAATTCCGCACAGAAGGGGGCTTTCTTT
CAHGNSAQKGAFF
>once|TRBD2|TRBV6-5|TRBJ2-5
TGTGCCAGCAATCGCGGGAGGGCCTTAGAGACCCAGTACTTC
CASNRGRALETQYF
>once|TRBD2|TRBV4-2|TRBJ2-7
TGTGCCAGCAGCCAAGACTTAGGCGGGGGATTATCCTACGAGCAGTACTTC
CASSQDLGGGLSYEQYF
>.|.|TRBV11-2|TRBJ1-2
TGTGCCAGCAGCATACGGCCCGGGGTTAACTATGGCTACACCTTC
CASSIRPGVNYGYTF
>.|.|TRBV5-6|TRBJ1-3
TGTGCCAGCAACCCTGCGGGGGCCAACACCATATATTTT
CASNPAGANTIYF
>.|.|TRBV29-1|TRBJ2-7
TGCAGCGTTGAAGGGGACACCTTGGGCGAGCAGTACTTC
CSVEGDTLGEQYF
>once|.|TRBV7-9|TRBJ2-7
TGTGCCAGCAGCTTAGGCCTCCGGACAGCTAGCTCCTACGAGCAGTACTTC
CASSLGLRTASSYEQYF
>.|.|TRBV28|TRBJ1-1
TGTGCCAGCAGTTCCCCCCCCATGAGTGAAGCTTTCTTT
CASSSPPMSEAFF
>once|TRBD2|TRBV19|TRBJ2-1
TGTGCCAGTAGTAAGCTAACTAGCGGGAGCTTATACAATGAGCAGTTCTTC
CASSKLTSGSLYNEQFF
>.|TRBD2|TRBV30|TRBJ2-1
TGTGCCTGGAAAGCCGCGGCGGTGACTAGCCGTAAAACTTACAATGAGCAGTTCTTC
CAWKAAAVTSRKTYNEQFF
>.|TRBD1|TRBV12-3/TRBV12-4|TRBJ1-2
TGTGCCAGCAGTTCTCAGGGGGCGCGGGGCTACACCTTC
CASSSQGARGYTF
>few|TRBD2|TRBV7-8|TRBJ2-7
TGTGCCAGCAGCTTATCTCAGTGGGTAGCGGGAGGTCCTCTCTCCTACGAGCAGTACTTC
CASSLSQWVAGGPLSYEQYF
>.|.|TRBV12-3/TRBV12-4|TRBJ2-2
TGTGCCAGCAGTTTTTTGACCGGGGAGCTGTTTTTT
CASSFLTGELFF
>.|.|TRBV29-1|TRBJ1-1
TGCAGCGCCCGAGACAGCACTGAAGCTTTCTTT
CSARDSTEAFF
>.|.|TRBV19|TRBJ1-1
TGTGCCAGTAGTATAGATTGGGATATAGGGAACACTGAAGCTTTCTTT
CASSIDWDIGNTEAFF
>.|.|TRBV5-4|TRBJ1-5
TGTGCCAGCAGCTTGGACGCGGGAGATCAGCCCCAGCATTTT
CASSLDAGDQPQHF
>.|TRBD2|TRBV5-1|TRBJ2-7
TGCGCCAGCAGCTTTCGTAGCGGGAGGAGCTCCTACGAGCAGTACTTC
CASSFRSGRSSYEQYF
>.|TRBD1|TRBV2|TRBJ2-1
TGTGCCAGCAACTCCGACAGGGGCTCCTACAATGAGCAGTTCTTC
CASNSDRGSYNEQFF
>.|TRBD1|TRBV6-5|TRBJ2-1
TGTGCCAGCAGTCCGGACAGGGGGCCCTACAATGAGCAGTTCTTC
CASSPDRGPYNEQFF
>.|.|TRBV5-6|TRBJ1-5
TGTGCCAGCAGCTTTTGGGGTAGCAATCAGCCCCAGCATTTT
CASSFWGSNQPQHF
>few|.|TRBV19|TRBJ2-5
TGTGCCAGTAGTTACAGGGAAGTGGGAGAGACCCAGTACTTC
CASSYREVGETQYF
>.|.|TRBV5-1|TRBJ2-1
TGCGCCAGCAGATTGGACTCCGAGCAGTTCTTC
CASRLDSEQFF
>.|.|TRBV7-9|TRBJ2-1
TGTGCCAGCAGCTGGGGACTCACCTACAATGAGCAGTTCTTC
CASSWGLTYNEQFF
>once|.|TRBV10-1|TRBJ2-2
TGCGCCAGCAGTGCTTCCGGGACGGTGAACACCGGGGAGCTGTTTTTT
CASSASGTVNTGELFF
>.|TRBD2|TRBV3-1/TRBV3-2|TRBJ2-1
TGTGCCAGCAGTACTAGCGGGTCTGCCTACTACAATGAGCAGTTCTTC
CASSTSGSAYYNEQFF
>.|TRBD2|TRBV25-1|TRBJ2-1
TGTGCCAGCAGCACATCTAGCGGGGGACCCCCCCGATACAATGAGCAGTTCTTC
CASSTSSGGPPRYNEQFF
>.|TRBD1|TRBV6-5|TRBJ1-2
TGTGCCAGCAGTTACCGGGACAGACCATATGGCTACACCTTC
CASSYRDRPYGYTF
>few|.|TRBV6-5|TRBJ2-3
TGTGCCAGCAGTTACGGGGGCATTAGTAGGCAGTATTTT
CASSYGGISRQYF
>.|.|TRBV7-5|TRBJ2-2
TGTGTCAGAAGCTTATGGGGCACCGGGGAGCTGTTTTTT
CVRSLWGTGELFF
>.|.|TRBV3-1/TRBV3-2|TRBJ1-3
TGTGCCAGCAGCCAAGGGGGAGGAAACACCATATATTTT
CASSQGGGNTIYF